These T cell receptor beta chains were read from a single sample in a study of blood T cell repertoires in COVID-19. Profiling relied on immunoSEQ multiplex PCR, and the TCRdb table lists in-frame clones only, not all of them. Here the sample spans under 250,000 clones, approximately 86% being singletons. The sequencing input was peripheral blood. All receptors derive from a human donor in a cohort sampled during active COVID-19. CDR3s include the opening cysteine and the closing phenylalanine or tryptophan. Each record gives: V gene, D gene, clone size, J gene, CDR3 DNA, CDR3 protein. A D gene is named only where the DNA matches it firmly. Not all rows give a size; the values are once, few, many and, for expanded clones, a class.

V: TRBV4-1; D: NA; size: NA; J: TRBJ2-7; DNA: TGCGCCAGCAGCCAAGATGGGGTCGGATCGGGGGAGCAGTACTTC; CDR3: CASSQDGVGSGEQYF
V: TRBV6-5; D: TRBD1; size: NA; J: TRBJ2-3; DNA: TGTGCCAGCAGTTACTCGCGACAGGGAACAGATACGCAGTATTTT; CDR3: CASSYSRQGTDTQYF
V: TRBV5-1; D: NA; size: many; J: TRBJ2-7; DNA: TGCGCCAGCAGCACCGGACAGGAGCAGTACTTC; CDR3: CASSTGQEQYF
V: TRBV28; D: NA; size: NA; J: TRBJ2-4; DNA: TGTGCCAGCAGTCCCAGGGGAGAGGCCAAAAACATTCAGTACTTC; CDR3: CASSPRGEAKNIQYF
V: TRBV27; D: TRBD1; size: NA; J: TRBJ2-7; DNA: TGTGCCAGCAGTACCCGGACAGGGTCCTACGAGCAGTACTTC; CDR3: CASSTRTGSYEQYF
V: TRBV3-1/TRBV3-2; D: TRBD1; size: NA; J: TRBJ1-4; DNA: TGTGCCAGCAGCCAAGGTGGAGGGGGCCGCGAAAAACTGTTTTTT; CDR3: CASSQGGGGREKLFF
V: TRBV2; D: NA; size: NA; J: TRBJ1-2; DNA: TGTGCCAGGGCCTCGACAGCTACCATGGGCTACACCTTC; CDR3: CARASTATMGYTF
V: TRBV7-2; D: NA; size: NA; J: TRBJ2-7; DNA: TGTGCCAGCAGCTTAAGTCGGTACTACGAGCAGTACTTC; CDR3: CASSLSRYYEQYF
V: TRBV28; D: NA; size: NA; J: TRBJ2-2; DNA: TGTGCCAGCAGTTCGGCGGGACAGAAGGGCGGGGAGCTGTTTTTT; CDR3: CASSSAGQKGGELFF
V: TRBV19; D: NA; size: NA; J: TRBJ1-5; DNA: TGTGCCAGTAGTACTACAGGGAACAATCAGCCCCAGCATTTT; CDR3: CASSTTGNNQPQHF
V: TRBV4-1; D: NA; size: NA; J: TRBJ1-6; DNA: TGCGCCAGCAGCCAAGATCTACAGAGCTCCTATAATTCACCCCTCCACTTT; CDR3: CASSQDLQSSYNSPLHF
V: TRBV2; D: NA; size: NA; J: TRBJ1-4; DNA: TGTGCCAGCGCCCTCGGAGGTGATGAAAAACTGTTTTTT; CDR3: CASALGGDEKLFF
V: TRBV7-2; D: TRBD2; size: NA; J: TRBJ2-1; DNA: TGTGCCAGCAGCCCGGGACTAGCGGGAGGTAATGAGCAGTTCTTC; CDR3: CASSPGLAGGNEQFF
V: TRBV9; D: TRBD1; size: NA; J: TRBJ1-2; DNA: TGTGCCAGCAGCTCACAGGGGTATGGCTACACCTTC; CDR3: CASSSQGYGYTF
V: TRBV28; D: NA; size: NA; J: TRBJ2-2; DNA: TGTGCCAGCAGTCCGCACACGACCGGGGAGCTGTTTTTT; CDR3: CASSPHTTGELFF
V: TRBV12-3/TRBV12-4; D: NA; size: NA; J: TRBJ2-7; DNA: TGTGCCAGCAGTTTCAACACCTACGAGCAGTACTTC; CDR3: CASSFNTYEQYF
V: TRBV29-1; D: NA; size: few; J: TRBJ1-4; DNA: TGCAGCGTGAGCAAAGCTAATGAAAAACTGTTTTTT; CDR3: CSVSKANEKLFF
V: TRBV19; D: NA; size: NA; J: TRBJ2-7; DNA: TGTGCCAGTAGCCGGAGTTTGGGGCTCTACGAGCAGTACTTC; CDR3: CASSRSLGLYEQYF
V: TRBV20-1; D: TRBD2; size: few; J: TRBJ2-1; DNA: TGCAGTGCTAGTAGGCGCGCTAGCGGGCTCTCCAATGAGCAGTTCTTC; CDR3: CSASRRASGLSNEQFF
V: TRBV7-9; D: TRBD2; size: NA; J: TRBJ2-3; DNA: TGTGCCAGCAGCGAGACTAGCGATGGGGCAGATACGCAGTATTTT; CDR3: CASSETSDGADTQYF
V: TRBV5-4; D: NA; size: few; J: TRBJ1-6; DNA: TGTGCCAGCAGCCTGGCGGGGGTGGAAAATTCACCCCTCCACTTT; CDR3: CASSLAGVENSPLHF
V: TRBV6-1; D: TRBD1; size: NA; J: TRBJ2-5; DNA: TGTGCCAGCAGTGAAAAGGGACAGTTCGGAGAGACCCAGTACTTC; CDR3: CASSEKGQFGETQYF
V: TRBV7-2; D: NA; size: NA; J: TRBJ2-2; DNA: TGTGCCAGCAGCTTAGACTATTCAACCGGGGAGCTGTTTTTT; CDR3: CASSLDYSTGELFF
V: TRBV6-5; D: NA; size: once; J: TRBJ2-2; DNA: TGTGCCAGCAGGTCGGGTCCCGCGAGCGGGGAGCTGTTTTTT; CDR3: CASRSGPASGELFF
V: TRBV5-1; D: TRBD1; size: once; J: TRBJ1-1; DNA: TGCGCCAGCAGAGGGACAGATATTATGAACACTGAAGCTTTCTTT; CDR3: CASRGTDIMNTEAFF
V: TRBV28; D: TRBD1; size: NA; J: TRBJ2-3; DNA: TGTGCCAGCAGGTCCCAGGGGGCGGGAAAGGATACGCAGTATTTT; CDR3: CASRSQGAGKDTQYF
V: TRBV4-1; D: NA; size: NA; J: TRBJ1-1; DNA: TGCGCCAGCAGCCCCCTCCTCTCCCGGACTGAAGCTTTCTTT; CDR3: CASSPLLSRTEAFF
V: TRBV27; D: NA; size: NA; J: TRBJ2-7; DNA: TGTGCCAGCAGTTTGTCGGGGTACGAGCAGTACTTC; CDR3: CASSLSGYEQYF
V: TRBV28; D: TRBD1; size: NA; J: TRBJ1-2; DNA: TGTGCCAGCAGCCCGACAGGGGGCGGAAACTATGGCTACACCTTC; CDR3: CASSPTGGGNYGYTF
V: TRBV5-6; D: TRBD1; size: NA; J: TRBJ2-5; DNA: TGTGCCAGCAGCGTACGGACAGGGTCAGAGACCCAGTACTTC; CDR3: CASSVRTGSETQYF
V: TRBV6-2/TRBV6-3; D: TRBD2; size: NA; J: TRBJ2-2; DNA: TGTGCCAGCAGTCAGCCCCTGCGGGAGGGCCGGACCGGGGAGCTGTTTTTT; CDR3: CASSQPLREGRTGELFF
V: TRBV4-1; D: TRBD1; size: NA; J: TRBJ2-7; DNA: TGCGCCAGCAGCCAAGCGCCCCGACAGGGGGCTTACGAGCAGTACTTC; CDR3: CASSQAPRQGAYEQYF
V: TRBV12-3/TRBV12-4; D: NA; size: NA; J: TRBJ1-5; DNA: TGTGCCAGCAGTTTTGGGGAGCAGCCCCAGCATTTT; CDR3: CASSFGEQPQHF
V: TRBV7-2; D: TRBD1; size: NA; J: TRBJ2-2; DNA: TGTGCCAGCAGCACCCGACAGGGGAGCATCGGGGAGCTGTTTTTT; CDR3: CASSTRQGSIGELFF
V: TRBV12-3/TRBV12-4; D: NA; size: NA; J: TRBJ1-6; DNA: TGTGCCAGCAGTCTACAGTCAAATTCACCCCTCCACTTT; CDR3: CASSLQSNSPLHF
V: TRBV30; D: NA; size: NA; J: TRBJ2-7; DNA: TGTGCCTGTCTCCGCGGGACAGCCCGTTACGAGCAGTACTTC; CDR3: CACLRGTARYEQYF
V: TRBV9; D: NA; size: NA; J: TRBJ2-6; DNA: TGTGCCAGCAGCATCCCCGGCTCTGGGGCCAACGTCCTGACTTTC; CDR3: CASSIPGSGANVLTF
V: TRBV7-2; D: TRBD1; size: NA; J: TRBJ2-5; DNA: TGTGCCAGCAGCTTAGTAGGGGACAGAGAGACCCAGTACTTC; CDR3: CASSLVGDRETQYF
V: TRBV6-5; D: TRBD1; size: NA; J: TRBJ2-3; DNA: TGTGCCAGCAGTCCGACAGGGGGCGGCCCAGATACGCAGTATTTT; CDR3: CASSPTGGGPDTQYF
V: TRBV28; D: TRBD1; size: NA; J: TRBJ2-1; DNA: TGTGCCAGCAGTCCGTCCGGGACAGGGGGCTCCCATGAGCAGTTCTTC; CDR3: CASSPSGTGGSHEQFF
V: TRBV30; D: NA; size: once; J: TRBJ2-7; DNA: TGTGCCTGGAGTCTAGGGGTCTACGAGCAGTACTTC; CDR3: CAWSLGVYEQYF
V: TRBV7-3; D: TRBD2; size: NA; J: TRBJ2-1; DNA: TGTGCCAGCAGCTTAACACCAAGCGGGGAAAAGCAGTTCTTC; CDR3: CASSLTPSGEKQFF
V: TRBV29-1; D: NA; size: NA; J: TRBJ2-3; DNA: TGCAGCGTTGAAGGGTGGACTGTTGGCACAGATACGCAGTATTTT; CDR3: CSVEGWTVGTDTQYF
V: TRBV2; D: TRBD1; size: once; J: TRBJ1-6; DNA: TGTGCCAGCAGCGCACAACCGGGACAGGGTAATTCACCCCTCCACTTT; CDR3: CASSAQPGQGNSPLHF
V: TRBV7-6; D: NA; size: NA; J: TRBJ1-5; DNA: TGTGCCAGCAGCTTAGCGGGGCGGATGGATCAGCCCCAGCATTTT; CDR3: CASSLAGRMDQPQHF
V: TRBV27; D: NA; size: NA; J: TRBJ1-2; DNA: TGTGCCAGCAGTTCGGGGCGGGGGATTCTTAGCTACACCTTC; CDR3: CASSSGRGILSYTF
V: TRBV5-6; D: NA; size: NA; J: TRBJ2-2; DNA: TGTGCCAGCAGATTCACAGAGGGCGGGGAGCTGTTTTTT; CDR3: CASRFTEGGELFF
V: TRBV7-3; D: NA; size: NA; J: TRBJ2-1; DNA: TGTGCCAGCAGCAAAAGGGGCGGGAACCAGTACCTTGGTGAGCAGTTCTTC; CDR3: CASSKRGGNQYLGEQFF
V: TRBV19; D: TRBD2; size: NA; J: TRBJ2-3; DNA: TGTGCCAGTAGTTACCGGACTAGCACCAGCACAGATACGCAGTATTTT; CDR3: CASSYRTSTSTDTQYF
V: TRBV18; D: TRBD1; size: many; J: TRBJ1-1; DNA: TGTGCCAGCTCAGACAGGGTGCAAGCTTTCTTT; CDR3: CASSDRVQAFF
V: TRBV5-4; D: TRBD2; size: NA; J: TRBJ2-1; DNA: TGTGCCAGCAGCCTAGCGGGAGTTATTAACAATGAGCAGTTCTTC; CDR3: CASSLAGVINNEQFF
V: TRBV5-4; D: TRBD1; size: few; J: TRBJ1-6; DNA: TGTGCCAGCAGCTTGAACAGGGGGAACAATTCACCCCTCCACTTT; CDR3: CASSLNRGNNSPLHF
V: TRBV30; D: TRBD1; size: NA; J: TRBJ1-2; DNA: TGTGCCTGGAGGGGACAGGGGACGAGCGGCTACACCTTC; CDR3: CAWRGQGTSGYTF